This is a list of T cell receptor beta chains from one sample in a study of control samples from healthy donors and cancer patients. Profiling relied on immunoSEQ multiplex PCR, and the TCRdb table lists in-frame clones only, not all of them. The sample has about 50,000 clones, 93% seen once. Sequencing was performed on PBMCs. These receptors were collected from a woman between 50 and 59 years old with head and neck cancer. Both conserved end residues are part of each CDR3. D genes are given only for firm matches. Not every row has a clone size; where given, it reads once, few, many or a size class.

>TRBV5-1|.|.|TRBJ2-7
CASSLQGALNYEQYF
TGCGCCAGCAGCTTGCAAGGGGCCTTAAACTACGAGCAGTACTTC
>TRBV7-3|once|.|TRBJ2-3
CASSLTGGGVGDTQYF
TGTGCCAGCAGCTTAACGGGTGGAGGGGTGGGAGATACGCAGTATTTT
>TRBV6-1|.|TRBD1|TRBJ2-3
CASSEGAGGGTDTQYF
TGTGCCAGCAGTGAAGGGGCAGGGGGTGGAACAGATACGCAGTATTTT
>TRBV3-1/TRBV3-2|.|TRBD1|TRBJ2-7
CASSQAGTELGEQYF
TGTGCCAGCAGCCAAGCCGGGACAGAGTTGGGCGAGCAGTACTTC
>TRBV24-1|.|.|TRBJ1-1
CATSDFGGKAFF
TGTGCCACCAGTGATTTTGGGGGCAAAGCTTTCTTT
>TRBV9|.|TRBD1|TRBJ1-5
CASSVGTGEMSNQPQHF
TGTGCCAGCAGCGTAGGAACAGGGGAGATGAGCAATCAGCCCCAGCATTTT
>TRBV4-1|.|.|TRBJ1-1
CASTTAGVMNTEAFF
TGCGCCAGCACCACCGCAGGGGTTATGAACACTGAAGCTTTCTTT
>TRBV7-9|.|TRBD1|TRBJ1-1
CASSSLQGHTEAFF
TGTGCCAGCAGCTCCTTACAGGGGCACACTGAAGCTTTCTTT
>TRBV11-3|.|.|TRBJ2-1
CASSGRGDTANEQFF
TGTGCCAGCAGCGGCAGGGGAGATACGGCGAATGAGCAGTTCTTC
>TRBV5-4|.|.|TRBJ2-1
CASTLGGGDYNEQFF
TGTGCCAGCACCCTGGGAGGGGGAGACTACAATGAGCAGTTCTTC
>TRBV6-5|.|.|TRBJ1-1
CASRLNTEAFF
TGTGCCAGCCGGCTGAACACTGAAGCTTTCTTT
>TRBV28|.|.|TRBJ2-5
CASSSTRTDQETQYF
TGTGCCAGCAGTTCCACCCGGACAGACCAAGAGACCCAGTACTTC
>TRBV6-5|.|.|TRBJ1-2
CASRKGRRYGYTF
TGTGCCAGCAGGAAGGGGCGTAGGTATGGCTACACCTTC
>TRBV6-1|.|TRBD2|TRBJ2-3
CASSGGLAGLIDTQYF
TGTGCCAGCAGTGGCGGACTAGCGGGATTGATAGATACGCAGTATTTT
>TRBV3-1/TRBV3-2|few|.|TRBJ2-3
CASSQSDTQYF
TGTGCCAGCAGCCAATCCGATACGCAGTATTTT
>TRBV2|once|.|TRBJ2-7
CASSEGETFYEQYF
TGTGCCAGCAGTGAAGGGGAAACCTTCTACGAGCAGTACTTC
>TRBV19|.|.|TRBJ2-5
CASSAPLSETQYF
TGTGCCAGTAGTGCCCCCTTATCGGAGACCCAGTACTTC
>TRBV25-1|.|.|TRBJ2-1
CASSDRLEQFF
TGTGCCAGCAGTGACCGACTAGAGCAGTTCTTC
>TRBV3-1/TRBV3-2|once|TRBD2|TRBJ2-7
CASSQDPTSATYEQYF
TGTGCCAGCAGCCAAGATCCGACTAGCGCTACCTACGAGCAGTACTTC
>TRBV7-8|.|.|TRBJ1-5
CASSLGKWAVSNQPQHF
TGTGCCAGCAGCTTAGGGAAATGGGCAGTGAGCAATCAGCCCCAGCATTTT
>TRBV5-4|.|TRBD2|TRBJ2-1
CASSLNPLAAPEQFF
TGTGCCAGCAGCTTGAACCCCCTAGCGGCACCTGAGCAGTTCTTC
>TRBV15|.|TRBD1|TRBJ2-1
CATRPRSDRAENEQFF
TGTGCCACCCGCCCGCGAAGCGACAGGGCAGAGAATGAGCAGTTCTTC
>TRBV18|.|TRBD2|TRBJ2-1
CASSLGLANEQFF
TGTGCCAGCTCACTAGGACTAGCGAATGAGCAGTTCTTC
>TRBV6-5|.|TRBD1|TRBJ2-7
CASRDRGQTYEQYF
TGTGCCAGCAGAGACAGGGGGCAAACCTACGAGCAGTACTTC
>TRBV28|.|TRBD1|TRBJ2-3
CASRRQGGTDTQYF
TGTGCCAGCAGGCGACAGGGGGGCACAGATACGCAGTATTTT
>TRBV30|.|.|TRBJ1-6
CAWSRAVNSPLHF
TGTGCCTGGAGTCGCGCAGTTAATTCACCCCTCCACTTT
>TRBV20-1|.|TRBD2|TRBJ2-5
CSASDGRRETQYF
TGCAGTGCTAGTGACGGGAGGCGAGAGACCCAGTACTTC
>TRBV4-1|once|.|TRBJ1-1
CASSRPPQGPNTEAFF
TGCGCCAGCAGCCGCCCTCCGCAGGGGCCGAACACTGAAGCTTTCTTT
>TRBV29-1|.|TRBD2|TRBJ2-3
CSVEGLAGRTSTDTQYF
TGCAGCGTAGAAGGACTAGCGGGACGCACTAGCACAGATACGCAGTATTTT
>TRBV9|.|.|TRBJ2-2
CASSVTGVGERELFF
TGTGCCAGCAGCGTAACTGGCGTTGGGGAAAGGGAGCTGTTTTTT
>TRBV3-1/TRBV3-2|.|.|TRBJ1-2
CASSQGKGGYTF
TGTGCCAGCAGCCAAGGAAAGGGTGGCTACACCTTC
>TRBV9|.|TRBD1|TRBJ1-2
CASSARDSSNYGYTF
TGTGCCAGCAGCGCGCGGGACAGCTCTAACTATGGCTACACCTTC
>TRBV7-2|.|.|TRBJ2-1
CASSLTRDNEQFF
TGTGCCAGCAGCTTGACTAGGGACAATGAGCAGTTCTTC
>TRBV2|.|.|TRBJ2-7
CASSAGPDEQYF
TGTGCCAGCAGCGCGGGGCCCGACGAGCAGTACTTC
>TRBV7-2|.|TRBD1|TRBJ1-2
CASSLPGTGVYGYTF
TGTGCCAGCAGCTTACCTGGGACAGGGGTCTATGGCTACACCTTC
>TRBV5-4|.|TRBD1|TRBJ1-4
CASSLRAGQGNEKLFF
TGTGCCAGCAGCTTGAGAGCGGGACAGGGGAATGAAAAACTGTTTTTT
>TRBV5-6|.|.|TRBJ1-2
CASSGGGPRGYTF
TGTGCCAGCAGCGGGGGAGGTCCCCGGGGCTACACCTTC
>TRBV11-3|.|.|TRBJ2-3
CASSLDRGADTQYF
TGTGCCAGCAGCTTAGATCGAGGGGCAGATACGCAGTATTTT
>TRBV19|.|TRBD1|TRBJ1-1
CASSIRDRPNTEAFF
TGTGCCAGTAGTATCCGGGACAGGCCGAACACTGAAGCTTTCTTT
>TRBV30|.|TRBD1|TRBJ1-5
CALSRGPVQPQHF
TGTGCCTTATCCAGGGGGCCCGTTCAGCCCCAGCATTTT
>TRBV7-2|.|TRBD1|TRBJ1-2
CASSSRPGQGATNYGYTF
TGTGCCAGCAGCTCTAGGCCGGGACAGGGGGCGACTAACTATGGCTACACCTTC
>TRBV29-1|.|TRBD1|TRBJ2-5
CSGRTGKETQYF
TGCAGCGGAAGGACAGGGAAAGAGACCCAGTACTTC
>TRBV5-8|once|TRBD1|TRBJ1-3
CASSSDRVPGNTIYF
TGTGCCAGCAGTTCGGACAGGGTCCCTGGAAACACCATATATTTT
>TRBV7-2|.|.|TRBJ1-4
CASSPRVATNEKLFF
TGTGCCAGCAGCCCCCGAGTTGCAACTAATGAAAAACTGTTTTTT
>TRBV7-3|.|.|TRBJ2-7
CASSLKAGNYEQYF
TGTGCCAGCAGCTTAAAGGCAGGGAACTACGAGCAGTACTTC
>TRBV28|.|.|TRBJ2-2
CASRGQGNTGELFF
TGTGCCAGCAGAGGGCAGGGGAACACCGGGGAGCTGTTTTTT
>TRBV28|few|.|TRBJ1-1
CASSVRRGNTEAFF
TGTGCCAGCAGTGTCCGACGGGGGAACACTGAAGCTTTCTTT